The clone carrying this T cell receptor (beta chain) appeared a few times. The antigen is undetermined. A J-beta primer mix and a sample-barcoded 5' primer were used in a second PCR of about 6 to 12 cycles. TCRdb re-derived calls from the 5' RACE reads in MiXCR, one entry per CDR3 protein. Of roughly 1,700,000 distinct CDR3 sequences detected, 28% appear once; the ten largest clones hold 7.7%. The data derive from a study of blood T cells in healthy people across ages. Study context: Per two T cells, about one barcoded beta molecule was captured through template switching. The study's findings and limits: Investigators treated diversity estimates from one million T cells as underestimates. Across the age range, TCR beta diversity per million T cells fell in a roughly linear way.

The extraction recovered at least 5.5 micrograms of total RNA per sample. Germline CDR1 reads SNHLY; CDR2 reads FYNNEI. This CDR3 has 14 amino acids. Trimming left V 6 bases short and J 4 bases short, with 15 bases between. The TCR was taken from a woman aged 25 to 45 in good health. The rearrangement links TRBV2 to TRBJ1-2; no definite D call. Sequenced: blood. The CDR3 reads CASRDLRTSYGYTF. In DNA form, the CDR3 reads TGTGCCAGCAGAGATCTAAGAACAAGCTATGGCTACACCTTC.